These 10 T cell receptor beta chains originate from one sample sequenced in a study of PD-L1 blockade in urothelial cancer. TCRdb's table, derived via immunoSEQ multiplex PCR, lists solely in-frame clones and lacks some. The sample records under 50,000 clones, 82% being singletons. Time point in this sample: pretreatment peripheral blood. The material was PBMCs, obtained around atezolizumab (anti-PD-L1) treatment. Receptor source: a man between 45 and 60 years old with urothelial cancer.

This clone was seen a handful of times. The rearrangement links TRBV5-1 to TRBJ2-3; no definite D call. This CDR3 region has 15 residues. Germline V lookup: CDR1 SGHRS, CDR2 YFSETQ. V lost 0 bases and J 2 bases, leaving 10 bases between the germline ends. The CDR3 is CASSLAKLITDTQYF. Here the CDR3 DNA reads TGCGCCAGCAGCTTGGCCAAACTCATCACAGATACGCAGTATTTT.

This clone has more than one count but fewer than ten. CDR3 DNA: TGTGCCAGCAGTGACGTAGCGGGAGGGCCTGATACGCAGTATTTT. Its protein is CASSDVAGGPDTQYF. The rearrangement links TRBV6-4 to TRBJ2-3; 11 bases are shared with TRBD2. This CDR3 comprises 15 residues. Germline V gene lookup returns CDR1 MRHNA and CDR2 SNTAGT. V trimming: 2 bases; J trimming: 6 bases; junction bases outside the gene matches: 4.

The J gene is TRBJ2-1, the V gene TRBV18, with D maybe TRBD2 (6 bases). V lost 2 bases to trimming and J lost 6 bases, with 14 bases between them. Per germline, CDR1 KGHSH and CDR2 LQKENI. This CDR3 has 15 amino acids. CDR3 sequence: CASSPLTGVLNEQFF. The CDR3 nucleotides are TGTGCCAGCTCACCATTAACGGGAGTACTCAATGAGCAGTTCTTC.

The J gene is TRBJ2-1, the V gene TRBV19; D may be TRBD2 (6 bases). CDR3 length: 16 residues. The germline V gene encodes CDR1 LNHDA and CDR2 SQIVND (reference sequence). V lost 6 bases and J 0 bases, leaving 15 bases between the germline ends. The CDR3 region has the DNA TGTGCCAGTAGGGATCGGGGGAGTACCTCCTACAATGAGCAGTTCTTC. Encoded protein: CASRDRGSTSYNEQFF.

This rearrangement joins TRBV21-1 to TRBJ2-7; the table's D call, TRBD2, has no DNA check behind it. TRBV21-1 is a pseudogene. The CDR3 sequence is 18 residues long. The CDR3 coding sequence is TGTGCCAGCAGCAAAGGGGGCTTCACTAGCGGGTCATCCTACGAGCAGTACTTC. This gives the protein CASSKGGFTSGSSYEQYF.

This clone was seen more than once but under ten times. The CDR3 sequence is CASSGGRSAEAFF. DNA for the CDR3: TGTGCCTCCAGCGGAGGGCGGAGCGCTGAAGCTTTCTTT. The chain combines TRBV4-2 with TRBJ1-1; D gene uncertain. The V end lost 11 bases, the J end lost 6 bases, and 19 bases lay between the germline ends. CDR3 length equals 13 residues. Germline assignment: CDR1 LGHNA and CDR2 YNFKEQ.

The chain has TRBV6-1 and TRBJ1-2; a weak D match, TRBD1 (5 bases). The CDR3 extends over 15 amino acids. Germline V CDR1 and CDR2: MNHNS, SASEGT. Trimming took off 2 bases at V and 3 bases at J, with 13 bases between the two ends. This chain's CDR3 is CASSEFPGQDYGYTF. DNA of the CDR3: TGTGCCAGCAGTGAATTCCCAGGACAAGACTATGGCTACACCTTC.

The J gene is TRBJ2-1, the V gene TRBV28; 8 bases are shared with TRBD2. J gave up 4 bases and V 6 bases, and 14 bases lay outside the gene matches. The CDR3 loop spans 17 amino acids. Germline-derived CDR1 and CDR2 are MDHEN and SYDVKM. The chain's CDR3 is CASSSRRIAGQYNEQFF. In nucleotides, the CDR3 is TGTGCCAGCAGCTCCCGGCGGATAGCGGGACAATACAATGAGCAGTTCTTC.

This clone was recorded once. The chain couples TRBV12-5 to TRBJ1-3; 10 bases align to TRBD1. J lost 3 bases, V lost 1 base, and 3 bases had no gene match. The CDR3 length is 16 residues. CDR1 is LGHNT, CDR2 FRNRAP, per germline. The CDR3 nucleotides are TGTGCTAGTGGTTTGGGACAGGGGGCTGGTGGAAACACCATATATTTT. Translation: CASGLGQGAGGNTIYF.

The chain links TRBV6-5 to TRBJ2-2; D not certain. The CDR3 is 12 residues long. V gave up 6 bases and J gave up 0 bases, with 2 bases separating them. Germline V lookup: CDR1 MNHEY, CDR2 SVGAGI. CDR3 protein: CASSSNTGELFF. The CDR3 DNA follows: TGTGCCAGCAGCTCGAACACCGGGGAGCTGTTTTTT.